This TCR beta chain was sequenced for a study of Graves' ophthalmopathy and Graves' hyperthyroidism. Study details: Peripheral blood was gathered at first diagnosis, ahead of any treatment whatsoever. Study results and limitations: Appearing in blood as well were most expanded thyroid clonotypes above 0.001 frequency.

In the case of this clonotype: Its antigen remains unknown.

The authors amplified TCR beta CDR3 regions from RNA transcripts. HTBI primers were employed in first-round RT-PCR, then a second-round multiplex PCR followed. TCRdb re-analysed the multiplex PCR reads in MiXCR, keeping a single row per CDR3 protein. The sample yields some 210,000 distinct CDR3 sequences, less than 30% seen once. This CDR3 is built from 14 residues. CDR1 GTSNPN and CDR2 SVGIG come from the germline V gene (reference sequence). The V end lost 4 bases, the J end lost 1 base, and 11 bases lay between the germline ends. None of the included patients had other autoimmune diseases, uncontrolled infections, pregnancy or lactation, as these led to exclusion.

The TCR comes from a man aged 50 to 59 with Graves' ophthalmopathy. Sample: peripheral blood. The V gene is TRBV30, the J gene TRBJ1-3; D not resolved. CDR3: CAWNTPGSGNTIYF. The CDR3 DNA sequence: TGTGCCTGGAATACCCCGGGATCTGGAAACACCATATATTTT.